This T cell receptor beta chain derives from a study of blood T cell repertoires in COVID-19. V lost 2 bases to trimming and J lost 3 bases, with 13 bases between them. The CDR3 contains 14 residues. Germline assignment: CDR1 SQVTM and CDR2 ANQGSEA. Only one count was recorded for this clone. The data were produced by immunoSEQ multiplex PCR, yet TCRdb's version contains in-frame clones alone and is incomplete. This repertoire shows approximately 260,000 clones, roughly nine tenths found once; its top ten account for 3.5% to 5.5%. V usage is TRBV29-1 and J usage is TRBJ1-1, with D perhaps matching TRBD1 (6 bases). The TCR comes from a woman in her thirties or forties who had recovered from COVID-19. Specimen: peripheral blood. The CDR3 DNA is TGCAGCGTTGAAAAGGGAGGGGGGGACACTGAAGCTTTCTTT. Translating gives CSVEKGGGDTEAFF.